These 21 T cell receptor beta chains were sequenced from one sample in a study of Ad26.COV2.S vaccination and SARS-CoV-2 variants. Indicated treatment: approximately 18 received Ad26.COV2.S at low or high dose, single or two shots; about 5 received placebo; per-sample allocation not given. The samples were gathered on day 63 after the first injection of vaccine or placebo. Using immunoSEQ multiplex PCR, the repertoire was profiled, and TCRdb retains in-frame clones only, with some absent. The data hold fewer than 800,000 clones, with about 90% observed a single time. The sample consisted of peripheral blood, taken in a trial of Ad26.COV2.S vaccine versus placebo. These receptors came from a person aged 18-60 years who received the Ad26.COV2.S COVID-19 vaccine or a placebo.

The V call is TRBV19, the J call TRBJ2-3, with D possibly matching TRBD2 (5 bases). Germline V gives CDR1 LNHDA, CDR2 SQIVND (reference sequence). The CDR3 sequence is 16 residues long. V gave up 4 bases and J gave up 2 bases, with 16 bases separating them. The CDR3 nucleotides read TGTGCCAGTAGTACCGAACTAGGCCGCCCCACAGATACGCAGTATTTT. Translating it yields CASSTELGRPTDTQYF. Based on the CDR3 plus reference TRBV19 and TRBJ2-3, the full variable domain is DGGITQSPKYLFRKEGQNVTLSCEQNLNHDAMYWYRQDPGQGLRLIYYSQIVNDFQKGDIAEGYSVSREKKESFPLTVTSAQKNPTAFYLCASSTELGRPTDTQYFGPGTRLTVL.

The chain links TRBV18 to TRBJ1-2; tentatively, D is TRBD1 (5 bases). The CDR3 covers 14 residues. The V gene lost 4 bases and the J gene lost 1 base, with 10 bases spanning the gap. Germline loops: CDR1 KGHSH, CDR2 LQKENI. DNA of the CDR3: TGTGCCAGCTCACACGACAGAGATAACTATGGCTACACCTTC. Its translation: CASSHDRDNYGYTF.

This CDR3 reads CASSEGALNEQFF. As DNA, the CDR3 is TGTGCCAGCAGTGAGGGGGCGCTTAATGAGCAGTTCTTC. J is TRBJ2-1 and V is TRBV6-1; possibly TRBD1 for D (6 bases). The V gene lost 3 bases and the J gene lost 7 bases, with 10 bases spanning the gap. Germline V gene lookup returns CDR1 MNHNS and CDR2 SASEGT. This CDR3 spans 13 amino acids.

This clone was detected only a few times. The chain employs TRBV30 and TRBJ1-3; D perhaps matches TRBD1 (5 bases). The CDR3 runs 13 residues. CDR1 GTSNPN and CDR2 SVGIG come from the germline V gene (reference sequence). V was clipped by 4 bases and J by 4 bases, with 11 bases between them. The CDR3 sequence is CAWNLDIGNTIYF. The CDR3 DNA reads as TGTGCCTGGAACCTGGACATCGGAAACACCATATATTTT.

This chain joins TRBV18 and TRBJ1-3; D remains ambiguous. This CDR3 spans 14 amino acids. CDR1 and CDR2 from the germline V gene are KGHSH and LQKENI. Trimming cost V 2 bases and J 0 bases, with 5 bases left between them. CDR3 coding DNA: TGTGCCAGCTCACCAGCAGTCTCTGGAAACACCATATATTTT. This encodes CASSPAVSGNTIYF.

This clone was counted a single time. The V call is TRBV2, the J call TRBJ1-2; D is perhaps TRBD1 (6 bases). The CDR3 contains 18 residues. Germline CDR1 and CDR2: SNHLY and FYNNEI. V lost 6 bases to trimming and J lost 0 bases, with 23 bases between them. In nucleotides, the CDR3 is TGTGCCAGCAGGGTGTACAGGGATGGGGAGCTTTCTAACTATGGCTACACCTTC. Translation gives CASRVYRDGELSNYGYTF. Full variable domain (remainder filled in from reference TRBV2 and TRBJ1-2): EPEVTQTPSHQVTQMGQEVILRCVPISNHLYFYWYRQILGQKVEFLVSFYNNEISEKSEIFDDQFSVERPDGSNFTLKIRSTKLEDSAMYFCASRVYRDGELSNYGYTFGSGTRLTVV.

This chain connects TRBV7-3 to TRBJ2-7; the D gene is possibly TRBD1 (6 bases). The CDR3 sequence is 15 residues long. Germline CDR1 SGHTA, CDR2 FQGTGA. Between the trimmed V and J ends, which lost 9 bases and 1 base, there was a span of 19 bases. The CDR3 DNA reads TGTGCCAGTTGGATTTTGCAGGGGATGTCCTACGAGCAGTACTTC. It specifies CASWILQGMSYEQYF.

V gene TRBV18 combines with J gene TRBJ1-2, with D possibly matching TRBD1 (6 bases). The CDR3 contains 17 residues. The V gene lost 0 bases and the J gene lost 3 bases, with 17 bases spanning the gap. Germline CDR1 KGHSH, CDR2 LQKENI. CDR3 residues: CASSPPAGAKGDYGYTF. Here the CDR3 DNA reads TGTGCCAGCTCACCACCTGCAGGGGCCAAGGGGGACTATGGCTACACCTTC.

This clone came up once. This sequence joins TRBV6-5 and TRBJ1-4, with 9 bases fitting TRBD1. Unmatched junction bases numbered 7, after V lost 4 bases and J lost 7 bases. The germline gives CDR1 MNHEY, CDR2 SVGAGI. The CDR3 totals 15 residues. The CDR3 region has the DNA TGTGCCAGCAGTTCCCAACAGGGGGCTGGTGAAAAACTGTTTTTT. It yields the protein CASSSQQGAGEKLFF.

The genes are TRBV5-4 and TRBJ1-1, with TRBD1 identical over 11 bases. The J segment lost 4 bases and the V segment lost 0 bases, leaving 2 bases of the junction unmatched. CDR3 length: 15 amino acids. Germline V gene data show CDR1 as SGHNT and CDR2 as YYREEE (reference sequence). The CDR3 DNA is TGTGCCAGCAGCTTGGCCGGGACAGGGGGCACTGAAGCTTTCTTT. Protein sequence: CASSLAGTGGTEAFF.

This clone was detected only once. The chain joins TRBV12-3 or TRBV12-4 to TRBJ2-7; the D is unclear. The CDR3 extends over 12 amino acids. The V end lost 7 bases, the J end lost 4 bases, and 11 bases lay between the germline ends. CDR3 region: CASTSYGYEQYF. The CDR3 coding sequence is TGTGCCAGCACCTCCTACGGGTACGAGCAGTACTTC.

This clone was counted a single time. V usage is TRBV20-1 and J usage is TRBJ1-1; the D is unclear. CDR3 length: 11 residues. The V gene's germline CDR1 is DFQATT and CDR2 SNEGSKA (reference sequence). V was shortened by 3 bases and J by 11 bases, with 13 bases between the two germline ends. CDR3 DNA: TGCAGTGCTAGGAGGCGGGATAAGGCTTTCTTT. Residues: CSARRRDKAFF.

This clone was seen more than once but under ten times. This chain uses TRBV4-3 with TRBJ2-1; D gene unclear. The V and J ends lost 0 bases and 4 bases respectively, with 7 bases between them. In germline, CDR1 is LGHNA, CDR2 YSLEER. The length of the CDR3 is 14 residues. The CDR3 loop is CASSQDSPYNEQFF. For the CDR3, the DNA is TGCGCCAGCAGCCAAGATTCCCCATACAATGAGCAGTTCTTC.

On this clone itself: The sample holds other DNA sequences that translate to the same CDR3. The chain recombines TRBV19 with TRBJ1-5, with D perhaps matching TRBD1 (5 bases). The V end lost 0 bases, the J end lost 4 bases, and 7 bases lay between the germline ends. This CDR3 has 14 amino acids. CDR1 and CDR2 from the germline V gene are LNHDA and SQIVND (reference sequence). The CDR3 DNA follows: TGTGCCAGTAGTATAGATCGGGGGAATCAGCCCCAGCATTTT. It codes for CASSIDRGNQPQHF.

The chain combines TRBV14 with TRBJ2-1, with TRBD2 matching over 10 bases. Germline CDR1 is SGHDN and CDR2 is FVKESK. The trim removed 5 bases at V and 5 bases at J, leaving 6 bases unmatched. CDR3 length equals 15 residues. The chain's CDR3 is CASSKLLAGNNEQFF. CDR3 DNA: TGTGCCAGCAGCAAACTACTAGCGGGAAACAATGAGCAGTTCTTC. Drawing the rest from reference TRBV14 and TRBJ2-1, the complete variable domain is EAGVTQFPSHSVIEKGQTVTLRCDPISGHDNLYWYRRVMGKEIKFLLHFVKESKQDESGMPNNRFLAERTGGTYSTLKVQPAELEDSGVYFCASSKLLAGNNEQFFGPGTRLTVL.

The gene calls are TRBV11-3 and TRBJ2-2; perhaps TRBD1 as D (6 bases). Germline values: CDR1 SGHNT, CDR2 YENEEA. The CDR3 runs 16 residues. Trimming cost V 5 bases and J 0 bases, with 13 bases left between them. The DNA for the CDR3 is TGTGCCAGCAGCCCGCCGGGACATCCGAACACCGGGGAGCTGTTTTTT. It specifies CASSPPGHPNTGELFF.

The chain has TRBV15 and TRBJ1-4; TRBD1 matches at 9 bases. Per germline, CDR1 LNHNV and CDR2 YYDKDF (reference sequence). V shed 0 bases and J 8 bases; nucleotides not matched to a gene: 4. This CDR3 region has 15 residues. Written as DNA, the CDR3 is TGTGCCACCAGCAGAGATCAGACAGGGGGGGAAAAACTGTTTTTT. Its protein is CATSRDQTGGEKLFF.

The chain is built from TRBV25-1 and TRBJ2-1; 11 positions agree with TRBD2. There are 18 residues in the CDR3. Trimming took 4 bases from V and 5 from J; bases not matched to a gene: 13. Germline values: CDR1 MGHDK, CDR2 SYGVNS. The CDR3 nucleotides are TGTGCCAGCAGTGGGGGGCCATCAACTAGCGGGAGAGACAATGAGCAGTTCTTC. It codes for CASSGGPSTSGRDNEQFF.

The chain is built from TRBV27 and TRBJ2-1; D may be TRBD1 or TRBD2 (6 bases each). The CDR3 spans 16 residues. Germline V lookup: CDR1 MNHEY, CDR2 SMNVEV (reference sequence). Trimming took 0 bases from V and 2 from J, leaving 11 bases between them. The CDR3 coding sequence is TGTGCCAGCAGTTTATCTCGACGGGGGCCCTACAATGAGCAGTTCTTC. Its protein product is CASSLSRRGPYNEQFF.

The chain has TRBV5-6 and TRBJ1-6; 7 bases align to TRBD1. V trimming: 2 bases; J trimming: 7 bases; junction bases outside the gene matches: 3. The CDR3 runs to 14 residues. Germline V CDR1 and CDR2: SGHDT, YYEEEE. This chain's CDR3 is CASSFGTANSPLHF. The DNA of the CDR3 is TGTGCCAGCAGCTTCGGGACAGCGAATTCACCCCTCCACTTT. Full variable domain (missing parts from reference TRBV5-6 and TRBJ1-6): DAGVTQSPTHLIKTRGQQVTLRCSPKSGHDTVSWYQQALGQGPQFIFQYYEEEERQRGNFPDRFSGHQFPNYSSELNVNALLLGDSALYLCASSFGTANSPLHFGNGTRLTVT.

The chain recombines TRBV7-2 with TRBJ1-2; D gene uncertain. The CDR3 is 14 residues long. Germline assignment: CDR1 SGHTA and CDR2 FQGNSA. Trimming cost V 4 bases and J 1 base, with 10 bases left between them. The CDR3 reads CASSSRVNNYGYTF. The CDR3 DNA sequence: TGTGCCAGCAGCTCCCGGGTGAATAACTATGGCTACACCTTC.